These 32 T cell receptor beta chains were sequenced from one sample in a study of T cells in Graves' hyperthyroidism and ophthalmopathy. The investigators amplified TCR beta CDR3 regions from RNA transcripts. A first-round RT-PCR of the TCR CDR3 used the HTBI primer set. TCRdb re-called the multiplex PCR reads through MiXCR, storing one row per CDR3 protein. Seen here are about 620,000 distinct CDR3 sequences, 15% to 20% observed once, and the top ten hold 3% to 4.5%. Sample: blood. These receptors were obtained from a woman in her 30s with Graves' hyperthyroidism.

Many counts were recorded for this clonotype. The CDR3 DNA sequence: TGTGCCAGCAGTGCCGGGACAGTTGGGGAAAAACTGTTTTTT. Amino acids: CASSAGTVGEKLFF. V usage is TRBV6-1 and J usage is TRBJ1-4; 7 bases match TRBD1. The V gene end was trimmed by 4 bases and the J gene end by 8 bases; junction bases not matched to a gene: 7. The CDR3 covers 14 residues. CDR1 is MNHNS and CDR2 is SASEGT in the germline V gene.

On this clonotype: A read error may be the cause here, since a much bigger clone is one base away. The chain uses TRBV10-3 and TRBJ1-1; a possible D gene is TRBD1 (6 bases). From germline, CDR1 is ENHRY and CDR2 SYGVKD. The length of the CDR3 is 16 residues. CDR3 in amino acids: CASGGDMGGLNTEVFF. The CDR3 DNA is TGTGCCAGCGGGGGCGACATGGGGGGCTTGAACACTGAAGTTTTCTTT.

This clonotype was counted many times. This chain connects TRBV11-3 to TRBJ2-3; D may be TRBD1 (5 bases). The CDR3 loop spans 14 amino acids. Germline lookup yields CDR1 SGHNT and CDR2 YENEEA. V was cut by 5 bases and J by 2 bases, with 11 bases left in between. CDR3 sequence: CASSPRQNTDTQYF. As DNA, the CDR3 is TGTGCCAGCAGCCCCCGACAGAACACAGATACGCAGTATTTT.

Only a few counts were recorded for this clonotype. The V call is TRBV9, the J call TRBJ1-3; D is ambiguous. The CDR3 is made up of 15 amino acids. V was clipped by 0 bases and J by 0 bases, with 7 bases between them. The germline V gene has CDR1 SGDLS and CDR2 YYNGEE. The CDR3: CASSVVAGSGNTIYF. As DNA, the CDR3 is TGTGCCAGCAGCGTAGTCGCGGGCTCTGGAAACACCATATATTTT.

The chain combines TRBV13 with TRBJ2-4, with 11 bases lining up with TRBD1. The CDR3 length is 15 residues. Trimming cost V 3 bases and J 8 bases; bases outside gene matches: 6. Germline V lookup: CDR1 PRHDT, CDR2 FYEKMQ (reference sequence). CDR3 in amino acids: CASSLGQGGGYIQYF. CDR3 nucleotides: TGTGCCAGCAGCTTGGGACAGGGGGGGGGATACATTCAGTACTTC.

This clonotype showed up many times. The V gene is TRBV5-6, the J gene TRBJ1-2; D is unresolved. Looked up from germline, CDR1 is SGHDT and CDR2 is YYEEEE. The V and J ends lost 5 bases and 1 base respectively, with 9 bases between them. The CDR3 totals 13 residues. The CDR3 DNA sequence: TGTGCCAGCAGGATGGCGATTAACTATGGCTACACCTTC. This codes for CASRMAINYGYTF.

This clonotype was counted ten times or more. This sequence joins TRBV27 and TRBJ2-7; D perhaps matches TRBD2 (5 bases). Trimming removed 10 bases at V and 6 bases at J, with 13 bases between. Germline CDR1 MNHEY, CDR2 SMNVEV (reference sequence). The CDR3 extends over 11 amino acids. The CDR3 coding sequence is TGTGCCACCGGAGGCGATTTCGAGCAGTACTTC. This encodes CATGGDFEQYF.

This clonotype was observed a few times. The V gene is TRBV29-1, the J gene TRBJ2-1; TRBD2 aligns across 16 bases. The germline gives CDR1 SQVTM, CDR2 ANQGSEA. J gave up 4 bases and V 5 bases, and 11 bases lay outside the gene matches. The CDR3 has 18 amino acids. CDR3 DNA sequence: TGCAGCGTTTCGGGACTAGCGGGAGGGCCGCAAGGGTACAATGAGCAGTTCTTC. Translating gives CSVSGLAGGPQGYNEQFF.

This clonotype was detected many times. The rearrangement links TRBV20-1 to TRBJ1-2; 8 nucleotides align to TRBD1. CDR1 and CDR2 from the germline V gene are DFQATT and SNEGSKA (reference sequence). The CDR3 runs to 13 residues. With V trimmed by 0 bases and J by 8 bases, 5 bases remained unmatched. CDR3 amino acids: CSARDRGRGGYTF. The CDR3 bases are TGCAGTGCTAGAGACAGGGGGCGTGGGGGCTACACCTTC.

This clonotype was counted between two and nine times. CDR3 sequence (DNA): TGTGCCAGCAGCACTAGCGGGAGCTATGGGGAGCTGTTTTTT. Protein sequence: CASSTSGSYGELFF. This chain connects TRBV5-4 to TRBJ2-2, with 11 bases aligning to TRBD2. CDR3 size: 14 residues. After removal of 4 bases from V and 8 bases from J, the junction contained 4 bases not matched to a gene. Germline V CDR1 and CDR2: SGHNT, YYREEE (reference sequence).

This clonotype came up many times. This chain links TRBV30 with TRBJ2-3, with 12 bases that match TRBD2. The V gene end was trimmed by 3 bases and the J gene end by 0 bases; junction bases not matched to a gene: 10. CDR1 and CDR2 from the germline V gene are GTSNPN and SVGIG (reference sequence). The CDR3 runs to 18 residues. The CDR3 sequence is CAWSGLAGKPASTDTQYF. The CDR3 DNA sequence: TGTGCCTGGAGCGGACTAGCGGGGAAACCAGCTAGCACAGATACGCAGTATTTT.

This chain joins TRBV10-3 and TRBJ2-1, with 7 bases aligning to TRBD2. V lost 2 bases to trimming and J lost 3 bases; unmatched junction nucleotides: 1. CDR3 length: 14 amino acids. Germline V lookup: CDR1 ENHRY, CDR2 SYGVKD. The CDR3 loop reads CAISEGGSYNEQFF. CDR3 in DNA: TGTGCCATCAGTGAGGGCGGGAGCTACAATGAGCAGTTCTTC.

This clonotype turned up a few times. The rearrangement joins TRBV7-3 to TRBJ1-1; D remains ambiguous. The CDR3 runs 15 residues. The V end lost 2 bases, the J end lost 2 bases, and 12 bases lay between the germline ends. Germline-derived CDR1 and CDR2 are SGHTA and FQGTGA. CDR3 protein: CASSLAWTSNTEAFF. The CDR3 DNA reads TGTGCCAGCAGCTTAGCTTGGACTTCTAACACTGAAGCTTTCTTT.

This clonotype has a handful of counts. The genes are TRBV7-9 and TRBJ1-1, with D unresolved. The CDR3 is 14 residues long. Trimming pared 5 bases from V and 0 bases from J, leaving 10 bases between. Germline V lookup: CDR1 SEHNR, CDR2 FQNEAQ (reference sequence). In nucleotides, the CDR3 is TGTGCCAGCAGCCTACCATCAGTGAACACTGAAGCTTTCTTT. It is translated as CASSLPSVNTEAFF.

At least ten counts were recorded for this clonotype. This sequence joins TRBV12-3 or TRBV12-4 and TRBJ1-2; TRBD1 aligns across 9 bases. The CDR3 spans 15 residues. Trimming removed 7 bases from V and 8 bases from J; junction bases left unmatched: 14. CDR3 residues: CASNPAAGTGLGYTF. Here the CDR3 DNA reads TGTGCCAGCAACCCCGCCGCCGGGACAGGGTTGGGCTACACCTTC.

Ten or more counts support this clonotype. The chain has TRBV30 and TRBJ2-7; no clear D. The CDR3 has 15 amino acids. The germline V gene encodes CDR1 GTSNPN and CDR2 SVGIG (reference sequence). The ends were cut back, 0 bases at V and 0 bases at J, with 12 bases in the middle. This CDR3 reads CAWSVMQISSYEQYF. CDR3 nucleotides: TGTGCCTGGAGTGTAATGCAGATTAGCTCCTACGAGCAGTACTTC.

The gene calls are TRBV2 and TRBJ2-1; TRBD1 matches 9 bases. The junction had 5 bases not matched to a gene; V was cut back by 2 bases and J by 6 bases. The CDR3 is made up of 15 amino acids. CDR1 SNHLY and CDR2 FYNNEI come from the germline V gene. CDR3 protein: CASSEKDRGVNEQFF. As DNA, the CDR3 is TGTGCCAGCAGTGAAAAGGACAGGGGAGTCAATGAGCAGTTCTTC.

This clonotype has ten or more counts. CDR3 DNA sequence: TGTGCCAGCAGTTTAGTCCAGGGTCTTAATTCACCCCTCCACTTT. Translated, it gives CASSLVQGLNSPLHF. The rearrangement links TRBV28 to TRBJ1-6; the D gene is possibly TRBD1 (5 bases). Trimming removed 2 bases at V and 6 bases at J, with 11 bases between. Germline lookup yields CDR1 MDHEN and CDR2 SYDVKM. CDR3 length: 15 amino acids.

The chain combines TRBV19 with TRBJ1-5; 10 bases match TRBD1. J lost 5 bases, V lost 1 base, and 2 bases had no gene match. The germline V gene has CDR1 LNHDA and CDR2 SQIVND (reference sequence). The CDR3 loop spans 15 amino acids. CDR3 DNA: TGTGCCAGTAGTATAGCCGGGACAGGGGATCAGCCCCAGCATTTT. Protein sequence: CASSIAGTGDQPQHF.

This clonotype was picked up many times. This chain joins TRBV28 and TRBJ2-7, with 13 bases matching TRBD2. The CDR3 length is 16 residues. J gave up 4 bases and V 6 bases, and 9 bases lay outside the gene matches. Germline V gives CDR1 MDHEN, CDR2 SYDVKM. CDR3 sequence: CASSRGTSGTVYEQYF. The CDR3 nucleotides are TGTGCCAGCAGCAGAGGGACTAGCGGGACGGTATACGAGCAGTACTTC.

This clonotype has at least ten counts. The chain combines TRBV6-1 with TRBJ2-7; TRBD1 matches at 12 bases. CDR1 and CDR2 from the germline V gene are MNHNS and SASEGT. The CDR3 contains 16 residues. V lost 6 bases, J lost 5 bases, and 11 bases stayed unmatched. The chain's CDR3 is CASSSTGTGGIHEQYF. The CDR3, as DNA: TGTGCCAGCAGCTCGACCGGGACAGGGGGCATCCACGAGCAGTACTTC.

Ten or more counts support this clonotype. This chain links TRBV20-1 with TRBJ2-7, with D perhaps matching TRBD1 (6 bases). CDR3 length: 14 residues. Germline assignment: CDR1 DFQATT and CDR2 SNEGSKA (reference sequence). Trimming removed 3 bases at V and 3 bases at J, with 15 bases between. This chain's CDR3 is CSASGSYRVYEQYF. The CDR3 DNA follows: TGCAGTGCTAGCGGATCTTACAGGGTCTACGAGCAGTACTTC.

This clonotype was detected ten times or more. The chain employs TRBV29-1 and TRBJ1-3, with 7 bases identical to TRBD1. CDR3 size: 13 residues. Germline CDR1 is SQVTM and CDR2 is ANQGSEA. V gave up 6 bases and J gave up 0 bases; unmatched junction bases: 2. Here the CDR3 DNA reads TGCAGCGTCAAGGGGGCCTCTGGAAACACCATATATTTT. Its translation: CSVKGASGNTIYF.

This clonotype was picked up a small number of times. The chain has TRBV28 and TRBJ2-6; maybe TRBD2 (5 bases). The V end was cut by 4 bases, the J end by 2 bases, with 12 bases between. CDR1 and CDR2 from the germline V gene are MDHEN and SYDVKM. CDR3 length: 16 amino acids. The CDR3 protein is CASSSSPGAGANVLTF. Written as DNA, the CDR3 is TGTGCCAGCAGTTCATCCCCCGGGGCTGGGGCCAACGTCCTGACTTTC.

This clonotype was seen a single time. V and J are TRBV28 and TRBJ2-1; tentative D call: TRBD2 (6 bases). Germline CDR1 reads MDHEN; CDR2 reads SYDVKM. Trimming removed 6 bases from V and 4 bases from J, with 16 bases in between. This CDR3 comprises 15 residues. Here the CDR3 reads CASSPRRGAYNEQFF. The CDR3, as DNA: TGTGCCAGCAGCCCTCGGCGGGGAGCTTACAATGAGCAGTTCTTC.

For this clonotype: This may be a read error: a much more frequent sequence differs by one nucleotide. The genes are TRBV7-8 and TRBJ2-2; unclear D gene. Trimming pared 7 bases from V and 1 base from J, leaving 16 bases between. Germline CDR1 is SGHVS and CDR2 is FQNEAQ. This CDR3 has 16 amino acids. The CDR3 DNA reads TGTGCCAGCAACTACCCCGGGCAGGTGAACACCGGGGAGCTGTTTTTT. Its protein product is CASNYPGQVNTGELFF.

There are a few counts of this clonotype. The V call is TRBV12-3 or TRBV12-4, the J call TRBJ2-1; D is unresolved. The CDR3 covers 13 residues. The V end was cut by 2 bases, the J end by 8 bases, with 10 bases between. CDR3 residues: CASSLSRLDEQFF. The CDR3 region has the DNA TGTGCCAGCAGTTTATCCCGATTGGATGAGCAGTTCTTC.

In its sample, this clonotype was seen many times. This sequence joins TRBV7-8 and TRBJ2-3; no reliable D call. The CDR3 is 15 residues long. V was clipped by 2 bases and J by 4 bases, with 13 bases between them. CDR1 SGHVS and CDR2 FQNEAQ come from the germline V gene. DNA of the CDR3: TGTGCCAGCAGCTTAAGAGGTGGGCCTCCAGATACGCAGTATTTT. Its protein product is CASSLRGGPPDTQYF.

This chain uses TRBV5-4 with TRBJ2-1; 14 bases map to TRBD2. Germline assignment: CDR1 SGHNT and CDR2 YYREEE (reference sequence). The CDR3 is 16 amino acids. With V trimmed by 7 bases and J by 9 bases, 12 bases remained unmatched. This CDR3 is CASSSGLAGVMGEQFF. The CDR3 coding sequence is TGTGCCAGCTCCTCGGGACTAGCGGGAGTGATGGGTGAGCAGTTCTTC.

This clonotype was detected ten times or more. The V call is TRBV30, the J call TRBJ1-1; maybe TRBD1 (6 bases). Trimming stripped 3 bases from V and 8 bases from J, with 16 bases between. Germline V gene data show CDR1 as GTSNPN and CDR2 as SVGIG (reference sequence). This CDR3 has 13 residues. The CDR3 bases are TGTGCCTGGAGAATGGGGGCTCGTCGAGAAGCTTTCTTT. Amino acids: CAWRMGARREAFF.

In this sample, this clonotype turned up many times. The J gene is TRBJ2-5, the V gene TRBV12-3 or TRBV12-4; 7 bases line up with TRBD1. The CDR3 has 13 residues. V shed 7 bases, J shed 5 bases, and the junction held 7 bases outside the gene matches. CDR3 DNA sequence: TGTGCCAGCAACCAAAGGGGGCAGGAGACCCAGTACTTC. This codes for CASNQRGQETQYF.

Many counts were recorded for this clonotype. The chain carries TRBV7-9 and TRBJ2-7; 8 bases line up with TRBD1. The V and J ends lost 5 bases and 6 bases, in that order; junction bases with no gene match: 3. There are 12 residues in the CDR3. In germline, CDR1 is SEHNR, CDR2 FQNEAQ (reference sequence). CDR3 in DNA: TGTGCCAGCAGCACCACAGGGGGCGAGCAGTACTTC. Translated: CASSTTGGEQYF.